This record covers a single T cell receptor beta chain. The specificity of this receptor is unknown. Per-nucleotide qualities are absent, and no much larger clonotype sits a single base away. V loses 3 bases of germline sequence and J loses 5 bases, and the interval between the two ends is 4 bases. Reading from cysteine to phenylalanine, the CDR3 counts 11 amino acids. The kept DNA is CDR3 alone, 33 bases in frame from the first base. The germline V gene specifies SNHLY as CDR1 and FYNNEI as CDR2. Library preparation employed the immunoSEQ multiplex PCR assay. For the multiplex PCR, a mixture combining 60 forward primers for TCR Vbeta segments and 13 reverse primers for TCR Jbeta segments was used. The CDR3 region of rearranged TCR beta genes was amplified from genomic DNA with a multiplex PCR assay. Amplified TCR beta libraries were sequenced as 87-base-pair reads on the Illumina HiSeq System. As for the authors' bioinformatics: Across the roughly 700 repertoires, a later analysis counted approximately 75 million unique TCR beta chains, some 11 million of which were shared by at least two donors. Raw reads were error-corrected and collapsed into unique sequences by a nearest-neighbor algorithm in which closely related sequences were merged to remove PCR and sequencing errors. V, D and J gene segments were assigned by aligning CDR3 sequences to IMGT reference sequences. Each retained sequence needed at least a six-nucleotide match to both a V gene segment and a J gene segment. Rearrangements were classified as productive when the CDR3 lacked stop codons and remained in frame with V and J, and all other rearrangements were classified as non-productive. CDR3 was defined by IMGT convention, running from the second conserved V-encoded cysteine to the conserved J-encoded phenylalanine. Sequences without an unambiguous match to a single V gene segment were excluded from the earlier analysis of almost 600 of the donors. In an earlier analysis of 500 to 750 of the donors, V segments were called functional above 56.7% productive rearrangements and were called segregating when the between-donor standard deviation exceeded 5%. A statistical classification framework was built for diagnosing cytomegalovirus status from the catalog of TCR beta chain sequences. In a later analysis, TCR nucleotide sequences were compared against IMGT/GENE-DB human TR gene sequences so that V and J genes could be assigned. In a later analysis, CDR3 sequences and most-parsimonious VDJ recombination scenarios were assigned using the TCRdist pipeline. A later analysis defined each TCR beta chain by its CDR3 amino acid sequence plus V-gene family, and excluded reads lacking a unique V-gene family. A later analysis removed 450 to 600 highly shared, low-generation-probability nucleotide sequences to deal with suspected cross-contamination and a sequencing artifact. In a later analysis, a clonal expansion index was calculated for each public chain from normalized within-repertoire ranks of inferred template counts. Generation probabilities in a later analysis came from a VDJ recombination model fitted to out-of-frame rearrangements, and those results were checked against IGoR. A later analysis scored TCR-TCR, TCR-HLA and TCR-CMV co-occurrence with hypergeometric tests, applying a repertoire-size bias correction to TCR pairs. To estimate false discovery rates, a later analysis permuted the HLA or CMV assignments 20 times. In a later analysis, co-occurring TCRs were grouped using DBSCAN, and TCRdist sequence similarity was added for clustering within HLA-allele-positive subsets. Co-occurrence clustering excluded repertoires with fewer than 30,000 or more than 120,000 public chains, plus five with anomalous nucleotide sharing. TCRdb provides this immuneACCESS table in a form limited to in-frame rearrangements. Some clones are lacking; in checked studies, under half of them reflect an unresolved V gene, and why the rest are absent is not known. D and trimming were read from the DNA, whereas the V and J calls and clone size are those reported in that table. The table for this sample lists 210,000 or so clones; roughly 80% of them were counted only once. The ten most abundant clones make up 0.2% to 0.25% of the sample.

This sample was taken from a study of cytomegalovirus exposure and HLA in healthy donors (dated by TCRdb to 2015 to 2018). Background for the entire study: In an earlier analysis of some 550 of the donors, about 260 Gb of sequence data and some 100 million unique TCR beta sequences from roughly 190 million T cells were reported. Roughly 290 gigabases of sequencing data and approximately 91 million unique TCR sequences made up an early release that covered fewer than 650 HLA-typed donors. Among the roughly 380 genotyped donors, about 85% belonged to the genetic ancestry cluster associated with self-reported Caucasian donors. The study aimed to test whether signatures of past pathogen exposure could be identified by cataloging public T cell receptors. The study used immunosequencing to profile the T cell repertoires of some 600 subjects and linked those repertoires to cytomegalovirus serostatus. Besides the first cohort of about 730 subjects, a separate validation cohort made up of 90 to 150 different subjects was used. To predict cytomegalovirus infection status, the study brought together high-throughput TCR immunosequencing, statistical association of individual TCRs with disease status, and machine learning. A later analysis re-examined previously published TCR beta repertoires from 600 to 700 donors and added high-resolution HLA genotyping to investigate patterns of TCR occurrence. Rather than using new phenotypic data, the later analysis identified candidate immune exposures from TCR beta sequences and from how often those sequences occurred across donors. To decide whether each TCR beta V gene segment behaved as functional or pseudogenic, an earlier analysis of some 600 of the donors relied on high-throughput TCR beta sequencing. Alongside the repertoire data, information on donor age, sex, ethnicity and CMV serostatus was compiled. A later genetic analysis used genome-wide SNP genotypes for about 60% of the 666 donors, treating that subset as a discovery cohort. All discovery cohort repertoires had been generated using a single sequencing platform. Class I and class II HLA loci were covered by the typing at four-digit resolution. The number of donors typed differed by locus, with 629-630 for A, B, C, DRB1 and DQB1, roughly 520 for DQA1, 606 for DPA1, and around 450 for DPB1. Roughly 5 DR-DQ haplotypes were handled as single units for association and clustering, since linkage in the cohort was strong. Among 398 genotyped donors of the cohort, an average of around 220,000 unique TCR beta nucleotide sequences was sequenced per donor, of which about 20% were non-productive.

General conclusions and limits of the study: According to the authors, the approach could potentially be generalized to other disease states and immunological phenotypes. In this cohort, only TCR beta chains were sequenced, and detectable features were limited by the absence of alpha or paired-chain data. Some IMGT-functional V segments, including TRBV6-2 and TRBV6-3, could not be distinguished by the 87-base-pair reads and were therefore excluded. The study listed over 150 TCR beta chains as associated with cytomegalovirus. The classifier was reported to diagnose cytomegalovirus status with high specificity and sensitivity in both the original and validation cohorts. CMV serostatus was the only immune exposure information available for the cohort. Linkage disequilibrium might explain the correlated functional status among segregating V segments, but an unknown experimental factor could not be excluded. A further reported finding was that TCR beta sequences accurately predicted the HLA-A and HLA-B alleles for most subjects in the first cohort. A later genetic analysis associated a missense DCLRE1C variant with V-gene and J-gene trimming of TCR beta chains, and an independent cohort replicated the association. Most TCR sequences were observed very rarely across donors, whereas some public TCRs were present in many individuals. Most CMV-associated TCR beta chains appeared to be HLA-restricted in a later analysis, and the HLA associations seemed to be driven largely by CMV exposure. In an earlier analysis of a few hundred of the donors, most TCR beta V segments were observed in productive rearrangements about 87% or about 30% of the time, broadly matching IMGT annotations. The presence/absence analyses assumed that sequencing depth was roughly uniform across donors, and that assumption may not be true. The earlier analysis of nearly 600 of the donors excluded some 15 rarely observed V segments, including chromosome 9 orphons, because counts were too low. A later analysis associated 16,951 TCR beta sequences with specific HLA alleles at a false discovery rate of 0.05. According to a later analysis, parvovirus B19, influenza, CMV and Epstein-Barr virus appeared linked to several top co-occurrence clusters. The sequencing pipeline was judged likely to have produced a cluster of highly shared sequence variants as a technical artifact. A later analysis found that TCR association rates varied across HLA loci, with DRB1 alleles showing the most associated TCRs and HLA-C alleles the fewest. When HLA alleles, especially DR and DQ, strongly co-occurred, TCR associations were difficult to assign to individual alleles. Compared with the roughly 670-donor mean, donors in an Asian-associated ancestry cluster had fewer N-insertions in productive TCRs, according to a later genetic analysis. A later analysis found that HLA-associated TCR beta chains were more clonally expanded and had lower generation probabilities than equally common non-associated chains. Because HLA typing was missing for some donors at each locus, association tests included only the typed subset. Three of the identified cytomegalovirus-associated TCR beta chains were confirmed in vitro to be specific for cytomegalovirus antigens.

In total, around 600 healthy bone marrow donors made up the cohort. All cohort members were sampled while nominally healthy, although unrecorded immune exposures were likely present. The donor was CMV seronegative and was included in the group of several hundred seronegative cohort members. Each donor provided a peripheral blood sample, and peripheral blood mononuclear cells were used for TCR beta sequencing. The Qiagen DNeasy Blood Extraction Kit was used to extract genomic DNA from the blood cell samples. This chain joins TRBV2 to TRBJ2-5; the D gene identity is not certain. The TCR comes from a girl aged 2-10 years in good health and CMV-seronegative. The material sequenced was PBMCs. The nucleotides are TGTGCCAGCAGTGATATGGAGACCCAGTACTTC. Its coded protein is CASSDMETQYF.